Following are 17 T cell receptor beta chains from one sample sequenced in a study of response to subunit inactivated influenza vaccine. TCRdb re-called the RT-PCR reads through MiXCR, storing one row per CDR3 protein. The sample has 450,000 to 600,000 distinct CDR3 sequences, approximately 17% seen once. The input for sequencing was CD4+ T cells sorted from PBMCs, taken around 25 months after vaccination. The receptor set was obtained from a man between 50 and 69 years old who received an inactivated influenza vaccine.

In this sample, this clonotype turned up a few times. This chain connects TRBV6-1 to TRBJ2-5; the match to TRBD2 covers 9 bases. The V gene's germline CDR1 is MNHNS and CDR2 SASEGT. V gave up 5 bases and J gave up 1 base; unmatched junction bases: 2. CDR3 length: 14 amino acids. For the CDR3, the DNA is TGTGCCAGCAGTACGGGACTAGCCCAAGAGACCCAGTACTTC. This encodes CASSTGLAQETQYF.

This clonotype has a handful of counts. This chain links TRBV12-3 or TRBV12-4 with TRBJ1-2; D is undetermined. The CDR3 has 14 amino acids. Trimming took off 3 bases at V and 8 bases at J, with 16 bases between the two ends. CDR3 sequence reads: CASSLYGADLGYTF. The DNA for the CDR3 is TGTGCCAGCAGTTTGTACGGCGCGGATTTGGGCTACACCTTC.

This clonotype came up many times. V is TRBV24-1 and J is TRBJ2-1; no firm D call. Germline CDR1 reads KGHDR; CDR2 reads SFDVKD. Trimming pared 3 bases from V and 4 bases from J, leaving 18 bases between. The CDR3 is 17 residues long. As DNA, the CDR3 is TGTGCCACCAGTGATAGTTATGGTAGAGCTCTATACAATGAGCAGTTCTTC. Protein: CATSDSYGRALYNEQFF.

The chain joins TRBV6-1 to TRBJ2-3; D perhaps matches TRBD2 (6 bases). Between the trimmed V and J ends, which lost 5 bases and 4 bases, there was a span of 13 bases. Germline CDR1 MNHNS, CDR2 SASEGT. This CDR3 region has 14 residues. CDR3 region: CASSSGRGSDTQYF. CDR3 bases: TGTGCCAGCAGTAGCGGGCGGGGCTCAGATACGCAGTATTTT.

The rearrangement links TRBV18 to TRBJ2-1, with 12 positions matching TRBD2. The V gene end was trimmed by 5 bases and the J gene end by 0 bases; junction bases not matched to a gene: 5. The CDR3 extends over 17 amino acids. Germline V lookup: CDR1 KGHSH, CDR2 LQKENI. The CDR3 loop is CASSALAGGYSYNEQFF. The CDR3 region has the DNA TGTGCCAGCTCAGCACTAGCGGGGGGTTACTCCTACAATGAGCAGTTCTTC.

This clonotype was seen only a few times. The CDR3 DNA follows: TGTGCCAGCAGCTCCGAGGGCTCCGGGGAGCTGTTTTTT. This encodes CASSSEGSGELFF. This rearrangement joins TRBV7-3 to TRBJ2-2; tentatively, D is TRBD2 (5 bases). There are 13 residues in the CDR3. Trimming left V 4 bases short and J 6 bases short, with 9 bases between. From germline, CDR1 is SGHTA and CDR2 FQGTGA.

V gene TRBV27 combines with J gene TRBJ2-1, with 11 nucleotides matching TRBD2. Germline V CDR1 and CDR2: MNHEY, SMNVEV (reference sequence). This CDR3 has 17 amino acids. J was trimmed by 4 bases and V by 5 bases; bases with no gene match: 10. The CDR3 sequence is CASSPRMGTSGYNEQFF. The CDR3, as DNA: TGTGCCAGCAGTCCGCGTATGGGGACTAGCGGATACAATGAGCAGTTCTTC.

This clonotype was counted only a few times. The rearrangement uses TRBV6-1 and TRBJ2-1; 7 bases agree with TRBD2. V gave up 6 bases and J gave up 0 bases; unmatched junction bases: 8. The CDR3 contains 16 residues. Germline CDR1 MNHNS, CDR2 SASEGT. In DNA, the CDR3 is TGTGCCAGCAGCCCCAGCGGGATCAGCTCCTACAATGAGCAGTTCTTC. It translates to CASSPSGISSYNEQFF.

This clonotype was counted only a few times. V usage is TRBV5-1 and J usage is TRBJ2-7; TRBD1 aligns across 8 bases. Germline lookup yields CDR1 SGHRS and CDR2 YFSETQ. V was clipped by 5 bases and J by 0 bases; unmatched bases: 7. The length of the CDR3 is 15 residues. This CDR3 reads CASREQGGYSYEQYF. The CDR3 DNA follows: TGCGCCAGCAGAGAACAGGGGGGTTACTCCTACGAGCAGTACTTC. Drawing the rest from reference TRBV5-1 and TRBJ2-7, the complete variable domain is KAGVTQTPRYLIKTRGQQVTLSCSPISGHRSVSWYQQTPGQGLQFLFEYFSETQRNKGNFPGRFSGRQFSNSRSEMNVSTLELGDSALYLCASREQGGYSYEQYFGPGTRLTVT.

The chain employs TRBV15 and TRBJ1-2; no firm D call. V gave up 0 bases and J gave up 8 bases, with 13 bases separating them. The germline V gene has CDR1 LNHNV and CDR2 YYDKDF (reference sequence). The CDR3 length is 14 residues. CDR3 DNA: TGTGCCACCAGCAGAGACCCCCAGGCGGGCGGCTACACCTTC. This encodes CATSRDPQAGGYTF.

The CDR3: CASSQDIQGRGYTF. The CDR3 DNA reads TGTGCCAGCAGCCAAGATATACAGGGTCGTGGCTACACCTTC. The chain recombines TRBV3-1 with TRBJ1-2, with a possible D match to TRBD1 (6 bases). CDR3 length: 14 amino acids. V lost 0 bases to trimming and J lost 7 bases, with 12 bases between them. CDR1 is LGHDT and CDR2 is YNNKEL in the germline V gene (reference sequence).

The V and J genes are TRBV4-3 and TRBJ2-2; D is undetermined. The length of the CDR3 is 14 residues. Germline CDR1 reads LGHNA; CDR2 reads YSLEER. Trimming took 0 bases from V and 1 from J, leaving 3 bases between them. The CDR3 sequence is CASSQEQNTGELFF. CDR3 nucleotides: TGCGCCAGCAGCCAAGAACAGAACACCGGGGAGCTGTTTTTT.

Notes on this clonotype: The junction and the germline gene differ at one end; a read error may be behind it. The chain joins TRBV7-2 to TRBJ2-7, with 7 bases fitting TRBD2. This CDR3 region has 17 residues. Germline-derived CDR1 and CDR2 are SGHTA and FQGNSA. CDR3 coding DNA: TGTGCCAGCAGCCTAGCGGCGGCCGGGTCCGTCCCCTACGAGCAGTACTTC. It yields the protein CASSLAAAGSVPYEQYF.

There are a few counts of this clonotype. The chain joins TRBV4-2 to TRBJ2-7; D possibly corresponds to TRBD2 (6 bases). V lost 0 bases to trimming and J lost 6 bases, with 12 bases between them. CDR1 LGHNA and CDR2 YNFKEQ come from the germline V gene. The CDR3 has 14 amino acids. The CDR3, as DNA: TGTGCCAGCAGCCAAGACGAGGAGGGCGGCGAGCAGTACTTC. Its protein product is CASSQDEEGGEQYF.

This clonotype was seen a handful of times. The rearrangement uses TRBV6-2 or TRBV6-3 and TRBJ2-2; no clear D gene. Trimming left V 6 bases short and J 6 bases short, with 17 bases between. CDR1 is MNHEY and CDR2 is SVGEGT in the germline V gene. The CDR3 is made up of 15 amino acids. The CDR3 nucleotides read TGTGCCAGCAGCCTACTGGTTGGGTTTTCCGGGGAGCTGTTTTTT. This sequence encodes CASSLLVGFSGELFF.

The rearrangement uses TRBV29-1 and TRBJ2-7, with TRBD1 matching over 7 bases. V gave up 5 bases and J gave up 0 bases; unmatched junction bases: 4. There are 13 residues in the CDR3. The germline gives CDR1 SQVTM, CDR2 ANQGSEA. CDR3 DNA: TGCAGCGTTACAGGGGAGCGCTCCTACGAGCAGTACTTC. Amino acid sequence: CSVTGERSYEQYF.

The table lists this clonotype with a count of one. V gene TRBV4-3 combines with J gene TRBJ2-7, with D perhaps TRBD1 (6 bases). Germline CDR1 reads LGHNA; CDR2 reads YSLEER. The V and J ends lost 2 bases and 4 bases respectively, with 12 bases between them. The CDR3 is 14 amino acids. The CDR3 nucleotides read TGCGCCAGCAGCCAAAGGGGGTTTGGGTACGAGCAGTACTTC. Translated, it gives CASSQRGFGYEQYF.